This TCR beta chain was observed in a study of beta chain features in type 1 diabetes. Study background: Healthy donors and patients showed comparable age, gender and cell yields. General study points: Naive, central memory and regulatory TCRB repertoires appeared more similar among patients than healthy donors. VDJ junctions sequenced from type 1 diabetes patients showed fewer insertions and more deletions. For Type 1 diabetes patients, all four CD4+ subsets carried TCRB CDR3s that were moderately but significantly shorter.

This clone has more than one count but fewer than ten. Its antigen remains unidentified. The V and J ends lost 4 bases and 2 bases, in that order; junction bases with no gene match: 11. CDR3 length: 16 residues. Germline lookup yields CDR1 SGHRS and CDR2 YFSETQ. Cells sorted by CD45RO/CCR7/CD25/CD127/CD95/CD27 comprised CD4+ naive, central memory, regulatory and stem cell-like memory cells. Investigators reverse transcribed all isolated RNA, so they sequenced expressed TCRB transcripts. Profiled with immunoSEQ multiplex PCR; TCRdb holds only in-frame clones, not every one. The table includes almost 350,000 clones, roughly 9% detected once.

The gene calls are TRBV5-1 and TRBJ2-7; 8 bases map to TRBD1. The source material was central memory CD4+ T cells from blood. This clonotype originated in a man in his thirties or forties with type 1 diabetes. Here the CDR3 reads CASSTGQEERAYEQYF. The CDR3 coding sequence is TGCGCCAGCAGCACGGGACAGGAGGAGAGGGCCTACGAGCAGTACTTC.